This T cell receptor beta chain comes out of a study of neurological immune-mediated disorders. Synthesis of cDNA was accomplished via 5'RACE employing 10-nucleotide random UMIs. Each CDR3 protein gets one entry after TCRdb re-called the 5' RACE reads with MiXCR. This sample yields tens of thousands of distinct CDR3 sequences, of which roughly 3.5% are seen a single time; around 3.2% belongs to the top ten. The study's findings and limits: There were no CDR3 amino acid sequences shared by expanded clones across subjects, a result suggesting private repertoires in all groups.

Source material was 2 million unsorted PBMCs, stored at -80 °C in RNAlater. The CDR3 runs to 16 residues. The germline V gene has CDR1 MNHNY and CDR2 SVGAGI (reference sequence). Trimming shortened V by 1 base and J by 1 base, and 10 bases separated the two germline ends. This clonotype was observed many times. Its specificity is not known. This receptor was taken from a woman aged 45-59 years with multiple sclerosis. The genes are TRBV6-6 and TRBJ2-2, with D perhaps matching TRBD1 (5 bases). The sample comprised PBMCs. CDR3 protein: CASSYLGQGNTGELFF. The CDR3 nucleotides are TGTGCCAGCAGTTACTTAGGCCAGGGGAACACCGGGGAGCTGTTTTTT.